This T cell receptor (beta chain) was recovered during a study of blood T cell repertoires in COVID-19 (dated by TCRdb to 2019 to 2021). In terms of the full investigation: Samples covering the acute and convalescent phases of COVID-19 were provided by collaborators in the United States, Italy and Spain. Samples were obtained from the ongoing ImmuneRACE study (first 160 participants) and from 1,254 subjects provided by 6 global collaborators. The repertoires were made available in a free public database intended to serve as a resource for research on the immune response to SARS-CoV-2. A de-identified subject ID, COVID-19 status, age in years and sex were almost always included in the sample metadata. Subjects who had been exposed to COVID-19, were actively infected with it, or had recovered from it provided the deeply sampled blood TCRbeta repertoires that made up the dataset. Where available, HLA class I and class II types were obtained from metadata supplied by the sample provider rather than from assay-based typing. The material from the prospective study consisted of cDNA or gDNA derived from T cells, B-cell-depleted T cells, or PBMCs. Here is what the overall study found, with its caveats: The amount of clinical and demographic metadata varied by source and participant and was provided uncurated.

With respect to this clone: Which antigen it targets is not known. The record has no base qualities; no much larger clone is one base away.

The immunoSEQ Assay, a bias-controlled multiplex PCR, was used to amplify TCRbeta CDR3 regions from genomic DNA. The original pipeline was this. Within the assay, amplification of reference gene primers was used to estimate how many nucleated cells each sample contained. Sequence reads were collapsed and filtered to measure the absolute abundance of every unique TCRbeta CDR3 rearrangement. For each sample, productive Simpson clonality was calculated as the square root of Simpson's diversity index across productive rearrangements. What TCRdb holds here is the immuneACCESS table cut down to in-frame rearrangements. Part of the clones is not present; checked against another copy, under half of the missing clones reflect an unresolved V gene, and the others are unexplained. That table supplies the V and J calls and clone size; D and trimming were determined from the DNA. Here the sample has 200,000 to 250,000 clones; approximately 84% occur a single time. The leading ten clones occupy about 0.91% of the sample.

The collaborating institutions used their own protocols to collect whole blood in K2EDTA tubes. For TCRbeta analysis, collaborator samples were shipped as frozen whole blood, as isolated PBMCs, or as DNA extracted from either sample type. Compared with germline, V lacks 0 bases and J lacks 5 bases; bases without a gene match: 2. In the germline V gene, CDR1 corresponds to SGHRS and CDR2 to YFSETQ. The CDR3 spans 14 residues, from the cysteine through the phenylalanine. Of all the DNA, just the CDR3 is kept, 42 bases in frame from base 1. In this chain, TRBV5-1 is recombined with TRBJ1-2, with TRBD1 matching 9 junction bases. The origin of this receptor is a middle-aged man with acute or convalescent COVID-19. Sequenced input: peripheral blood. CDR3 region: CASSLEGQGYGYTF. At the DNA level, the sequence is TGCGCCAGCAGCTTGGAAGGACAGGGGTATGGCTACACCTTC.